This T cell receptor (beta chain) was documented in a study of cytomegalovirus exposure and HLA in healthy donors. Study-level background: In terms of ancestry, the Caucasian-associated cluster contained roughly 80% of the approximately 400 genotyped donors.

As regards this clone: Antigen unknown.

General study points: Owing to their indistinguishability, certain V segments, notably TRBV6-2 and TRBV6-3, were excluded.

Trimming at V came to 5 bases and at J to 7 bases, leaving 13 bases not matched to a gene. The CDR3 sequence is 15 residues long. Germline V gene lookup returns CDR1 SGHVS and CDR2 FNYEAQ. Amplification used 60 Vbeta primers and 13 Jbeta primers. As processed by the authors: In a later analysis, the count reached 76 million or so unique TCR beta chains, with roughly 11 million shared. Method: immunoSEQ multiplex PCR; TCRdb's copy keeps in-frame clones and lacks some. The V and J calls and clone size were taken over from that table, and D and trimming were inferred from the DNA. There are about 67,000 clones in the sample; 65% to 70% occur only once, and roughly 1.9% lies in the top ten.

Specimen: PBMCs. The receptor comes from a woman aged 30 to 39 in good health and CMV-seronegative. The chain is built from TRBV7-6 and TRBJ2-7; TRBD2 aligns across 8 bases. CDR3 sequence reads: CASSQGAGEEGEQYF. The CDR3 DNA follows: TGTGCCAGCAGCCAAGGAGCGGGGGAAGAGGGGGAGCAGTACTTC.